The rows below give T cell receptor beta chains drawn from one sample of a study of blood T cell repertoires in COVID-19. Sequenced by immunoSEQ multiplex PCR; TCRdb stores in-frame clones only, minus some. The table records 150,000 to 200,000 clones, 88% of them present only once. The sequenced sample consisted of peripheral blood. The receptors originated from a man between 60 and 75 years old with acute or convalescent COVID-19. The CDR3 runs from the conserved cysteine through the conserved F or W. Each record gives: CDR3 protein, CDR3 DNA, D gene, V gene, clone size, J gene. D genes are given only for firm matches. Some rows have no size entry. The others give once, few or many, or a class for an expanded clone.

CASSYNRGPDYGYTF | TGTGCCAGCAGCTATAACAGGGGGCCCGACTATGGCTACACCTTC | TRBD1 | TRBV7-2 | once | TRBJ1-2
CASSLRPGTASGNTIYF | TGTGCCAGCAGCCTAAGACCGGGAACAGCCTCTGGAAACACCATATATTTT | - | TRBV3-1/TRBV3-2 | - | TRBJ1-3
CASSFQEDTEAFF | TGCGCCAGCAGCTTTCAGGAGGACACTGAAGCTTTCTTT | - | TRBV5-1 | - | TRBJ1-1
CASRERSGTAYNEQFF | TGTGCCAGCAGGGAGAGATCCGGGACAGCTTACAATGAGCAGTTCTTC | TRBD1 | TRBV2 | - | TRBJ2-1
CASSFQEQAPLHF | TGTGCCAGCAGCTTCCAGGAACAGGCACCCCTCCACTTT | - | TRBV7-3 | - | TRBJ1-6
CASQYSNQPQHF | TGTGCCAGTCAGTATAGCAATCAGCCCCAGCATTTT | - | TRBV19 | few | TRBJ1-5
CASSFGVAEAFF | TGTGCCAGCAGTTTCGGTGTGGCTGAAGCTTTCTTT | - | TRBV12-3/TRBV12-4 | - | TRBJ1-1
CASGRSWNSPLHF | TGTGCCAGCGGCCGCAGTTGGAATTCACCCCTCCACTTT | - | TRBV6-5 | - | TRBJ1-6
CASSVQGANTEAFF | TGTGCCAGCAGCGTCCAAGGGGCTAACACTGAAGCTTTCTTT | - | TRBV7-2 | - | TRBJ1-1
CSAWVQGPYYGYTF | TGCAGCGCCTGGGTACAGGGTCCCTACTATGGCTACACCTTC | - | TRBV29-1 | - | TRBJ1-2
CASSQDVELAEQFF | TGCGCCAGCAGCCAAGATGTAGAACTAGCGGAGCAGTTCTTC | TRBD2 | TRBV4-1 | - | TRBJ2-1